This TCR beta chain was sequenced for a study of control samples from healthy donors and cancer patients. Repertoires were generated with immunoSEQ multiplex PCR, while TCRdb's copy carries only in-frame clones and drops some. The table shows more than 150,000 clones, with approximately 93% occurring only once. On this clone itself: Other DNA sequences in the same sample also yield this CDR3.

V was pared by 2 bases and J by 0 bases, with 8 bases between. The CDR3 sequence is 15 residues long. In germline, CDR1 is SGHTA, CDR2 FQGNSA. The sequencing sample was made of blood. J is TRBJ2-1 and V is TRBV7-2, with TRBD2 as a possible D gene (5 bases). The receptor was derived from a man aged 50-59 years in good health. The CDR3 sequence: CASSLSGSSYNEQFF. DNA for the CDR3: TGTGCCAGCAGCTTAAGCGGAAGCTCCTACAATGAGCAGTTCTTC.